This TCR beta chain was sequenced for a study of regulatory T cells in long-lasting Graves disease. Trimming cost V 10 bases and J 4 bases, with 13 bases left between them. The CDR3 loop spans 13 amino acids. Germline V gene data show CDR1 as MGHDK and CDR2 as SYGVNS. The time point denotes: persistent/refractory GD, antithyroid drugs over 5 years with positive TRAb. RNA extracted from PBMCs served as the sequencing template. In its sample, this clonotype was seen a few times. The antigen is unknown. The study, taken as a whole, reports: For persistent Graves' patients, TCR diversity was lower than for newly diagnosed ones.

Investigators prepared the TCR beta libraries by applying iRepertoire HTBI primers and Arm-PCR of CDR3 regions. As handled by the study authors: Spanning all samples, the identified segments comprised some 60 TRBV and fewer than 15 TRBJ. TCRdb called the multiplex PCR reads again in MiXCR, with one record for every CDR3 protein. The V and J calls were not made by the authors but by TCRdb's processing. The data show a few hundred thousand distinct CDR3 sequences, 20% to 30% seen once. The specimen comprised peripheral blood mononuclear cells (PBMCs), sampled when the disease was refractory, from a patient treated with antithyroid drugs. This TCR was recovered from a female donor with Graves disease. V and J are TRBV25-1 and TRBJ2-2; D possibly corresponds to TRBD1 (5 bases). CDR3 in DNA: TGTGCCACCCAGGGTTGGGGCACCGGGGAGCTGTTTTTT. Protein: CATQGWGTGELFF.